A single sample is the source of the 32 T cell receptor beta chains below, sequenced in a study of T-cell memory formation after mild COVID-19. TCRdb reprocessed the 5' RACE reads with MiXCR, giving one entry per CDR3 protein. The sample records some 200,000 distinct CDR3 sequences, over 20% being singletons. Sequencing used PBMCs or a T cell subset sorted from them (not recorded which). The receptors here all came from an adult woman who had mild COVID-19 (a few samples of this study predate the infection). Cell type and time point are not known.

V usage is TRBV7-9 and J usage is TRBJ1-4; perhaps TRBD1 as D (5 bases). This CDR3 is 14 amino acids long. CDR1 is SEHNR, CDR2 FQNEAQ, per germline (reference sequence). V was shortened by 6 bases and J by 6 bases, with 14 bases between the two germline ends. The CDR3 loop is CASRLGGLDEKLFF. CDR3 sequence (DNA): TGTGCCAGCAGACTCGGGGGGTTGGATGAAAAACTGTTTTTT.

This clonotype was counted only a few times. The V and J genes are TRBV13 and TRBJ1-1, with TRBD1 matching 12 bases. This CDR3 spans 16 amino acids. With V trimmed by 5 bases and J by 3 bases, 7 bases remained unmatched. The V gene's germline CDR1 is PRHDT and CDR2 FYEKMQ (reference sequence). CDR3 sequence (DNA): TGTGCCAGCAGCCGGGACAGGGGGCGTTTGGACACTGAAGCTTTCTTT. Protein sequence: CASSRDRGRLDTEAFF.

The J gene is TRBJ2-2, the V gene TRBV5-1, with 11 bases that match TRBD1. CDR1 is SGHRS, CDR2 YFSETQ, per germline. J gave up 6 bases and V 4 bases, and 11 bases lay outside the gene matches. This CDR3 spans 17 amino acids. For the CDR3, the DNA is TGCGCCAGCAGCCCGCAGACGGACAGGGGGCGCCCCGGGGAGCTGTTTTTT. It is translated as CASSPQTDRGRPGELFF.

V and J are TRBV9 and TRBJ1-5; TRBD1 matches at 7 bases. Per the germline V gene, CDR1 is SGDLS and CDR2 is YYNGEE. The CDR3 totals 21 residues. J gave up 5 bases and V 4 bases, and 27 bases lay outside the gene matches. The DNA of the CDR3 is TGTGCCAGCAGCCCCCACCCTGGGGGGGACAGCAGCCGGCGCGGCGATCAGCCCCAGCATTTT. This sequence encodes CASSPHPGGDSSRRGDQPQHF.

The table lists this clonotype with a few counts. The gene calls are TRBV13 and TRBJ1-1; TRBD1 is a possible D gene (6 bases). The CDR3 contains 11 residues. Germline-derived CDR1 and CDR2 are PRHDT and FYEKMQ (reference sequence). Trimming left V 3 bases short and J 12 bases short, with 11 bases between. The CDR3 DNA is TGTGCCAGCAGCTTCGGGACACCCCCTTTCTTT. It is translated as CASSFGTPPFF.

V usage is TRBV7-9 and J usage is TRBJ2-5; unclear D gene. Germline V gene lookup returns CDR1 SEHNR and CDR2 FQNEAQ (reference sequence). CDR3 length equals 15 residues. V shed 1 base and J shed 2 bases, with 11 bases lying between them. In nucleotides, the CDR3 is TGTGCCAGCAGCTTAGGGGGTGGCAGACAAGAGACCCAGTACTTC. Its translation is CASSLGGGRQETQYF.

The rearrangement links TRBV30 to TRBJ1-2; D call uncertain. This CDR3 spans 12 amino acids. Trimming stripped 0 bases from V and 1 base from J, with 3 bases between. In germline, CDR1 is GTSNPN, CDR2 SVGIG (reference sequence). CDR3 residues: CAWSVVNYGYTF. As DNA, the CDR3 is TGTGCCTGGAGTGTTGTTAACTATGGCTACACCTTC.

The rearrangement uses TRBV7-9 and TRBJ1-3, with D uncertain. V lost 5 bases and J lost 4, with 12 bases in between. The V gene's germline CDR1 is SEHNR and CDR2 FQNEAQ (reference sequence). CDR3 length: 14 amino acids. The CDR3 is CASSASLRGNTIYF. The CDR3 DNA sequence: TGTGCCAGCAGCGCCTCTCTTAGGGGAAACACCATATATTTT.

This clonotype showed up just a few times. This chain connects TRBV11-2 to TRBJ2-7; tentatively, D is TRBD1 (6 bases). Germline CDR1 reads SGHAT; CDR2 reads FQNNGV. This CDR3 has 14 amino acids. V lost 3 bases and J 0 bases, leaving 9 bases between the germline ends. CDR3 sequence (DNA): TGTGCCAGCAGCTTCTCGGACAGCTCCTACGAGCAGTACTTC. This encodes CASSFSDSSYEQYF.

In the case of this clonotype: The germline gene is not matched at one end of the junction; a read error may be the cause. The CDR3 bases are TGTGCCAGCAGCCCCCCGGTCGATATAGAACAAGTGACCCAGTACTTC. This gives the protein CASSPPVDIEQVTQYF. The genes are TRBV7-9 and TRBJ2-5; D is unresolved. This CDR3 region has 16 residues. CDR1 and CDR2 from the germline V gene are SEHNR and FQNEAQ (reference sequence).

The rearrangement uses TRBV5-1 and TRBJ1-2, with TRBD1 matching over 7 bases. This CDR3 spans 15 amino acids. From germline, CDR1 is SGHRS and CDR2 YFSETQ. V shed 3 bases and J 4 bases; nucleotides not matched to a gene: 9. CDR3 in amino acids: CASSWGTEAAYGYTF. For the CDR3, the DNA is TGCGCCAGCAGCTGGGGGACAGAAGCAGCCTATGGCTACACCTTC.

Only one count was recorded for this clonotype. V and J are TRBV14 and TRBJ2-3; no clear D gene. The V end lost 2 bases, the J end lost 7 bases, and 10 bases lay between the germline ends. The CDR3 runs to 13 residues. Germline-derived CDR1 and CDR2 are SGHDN and FVKESK. The CDR3 sequence is CASSQSRLYTQYF. In DNA, the CDR3 is TGTGCCAGCAGCCAATCAAGACTGTATACGCAGTATTTT.

This chain links TRBV20-1 with TRBJ2-1; no reliable D call. Per germline, CDR1 DFQATT and CDR2 SNEGSKA (reference sequence). The CDR3 is 17 amino acids. Trimming took 0 bases from V and 4 from J, leaving 19 bases between them. DNA of the CDR3: TGCAGTGCTAGAGATCCCGGAAGCGAAAAGGCATACAATGAGCAGTTCTTC. It translates to CSARDPGSEKAYNEQFF.

The CDR3 is CASRQGAREKLFF. The CDR3 bases are TGTGCCAGTCGACAGGGGGCAAGGGAAAAACTGTTTTTT. The genes are TRBV28 and TRBJ1-4, with TRBD1 identical over 10 bases. CDR3 length: 13 residues. V lost 9 bases, J lost 8 bases, and 6 bases stayed unmatched. From germline, CDR1 is MDHEN and CDR2 SYDVKM.

This clonotype was recorded a few times. The chain is built from TRBV12-3 or TRBV12-4 and TRBJ1-2; D is possibly TRBD1 (6 bases). The CDR3 has 16 residues. V was shortened by 5 bases and J by 4 bases, with 20 bases between the two germline ends. This chain's CDR3 is CASSQTGVVPIYGYTF. The CDR3 region has the DNA TGTGCCAGCAGTCAGACAGGAGTTGTACCAATCTATGGCTACACCTTC.

The chain uses TRBV27 and TRBJ1-1; D is unresolved. Germline lookup yields CDR1 MNHEY and CDR2 SMNVEV (reference sequence). The CDR3 sequence is 13 residues long. The ends were cut back, 4 bases at V and 4 bases at J, with 10 bases in the middle. The CDR3: CASSYTARTEAFF. The CDR3, as DNA: TGTGCCAGCAGTTATACAGCCCGCACTGAAGCTTTCTTT.

This clonotype has a handful of counts. The rearrangement joins TRBV7-9 to TRBJ2-5; the match to TRBD2 covers 8 bases. The V segment lost 3 bases and the J segment 2 bases; nucleotides outside the gene matches: 5. This CDR3 contains 15 residues. Per germline, CDR1 SEHNR and CDR2 FQNEAQ (reference sequence). The CDR3 region has the DNA TGTGCCAGCAGCTTTCCCAGCGGGGGACAAGAGACCCAGTACTTC. It specifies CASSFPSGGQETQYF. The full variable domain, rest sourced from reference TRBV7-9 and TRBJ2-5, is DTGVSQNPRHKITKRGQNVTFRCDPISEHNRLYWYRQTLGQGPEFLTYFQNEAQLEKSRLLSDRFSAERPKGSFSTLEIQRTEQGDSAMYLCASSFPSGGQETQYFGPGTRLLVL.

The J gene is TRBJ2-7, the V gene TRBV15; D call uncertain. The CDR3 totals 13 residues. The germline CDR1 and CDR2 sequences are LNHNV and YYDKDF (reference sequence). Between the trimmed V and J ends, which lost 5 bases and 0 bases, there was a span of 8 bases. CDR3 bases: TGTGCCACCAGCCGGACCGGCTCCTACGAGCAGTACTTC. Translated, it gives CATSRTGSYEQYF.

The table lists this clonotype with a few counts. The chain employs TRBV6-5 and TRBJ1-5, with D perhaps matching TRBD1 (5 bases). The CDR3 consists of 15 residues. Trimming pared 4 bases from V and 6 bases from J, leaving 16 bases between. Per germline, CDR1 MNHEY and CDR2 SVGAGI. The CDR3 region is CASSSLGLGSQPQHF. CDR3 bases: TGTGCCAGCAGTTCCCTGGGACTAGGGAGTCAGCCCCAGCATTTT.

This clonotype has only a few counts. CDR3 amino acids: CASSPTGTGVDQPQHF. CDR3 bases: TGTGCCAGCAGCCCTACCGGGACAGGGGTCGATCAGCCCCAGCATTTT. This sequence joins TRBV7-9 and TRBJ1-5; 10 nucleotides match TRBD1. This CDR3 region has 16 residues. CDR1 is SEHNR, CDR2 FQNEAQ, per germline (reference sequence). V was clipped by 5 bases and J by 5 bases; unmatched bases: 9.

The J gene is TRBJ2-1, the V gene TRBV7-3; D gene ambiguous. CDR3 size: 14 residues. Trimming cost V 1 base and J 8 bases, with 12 bases left between them. Germline-derived CDR1 and CDR2 are SGHTA and FQGTGA. CDR3 loop: CASSLRVASDEQFF. The CDR3 bases are TGTGCCAGCAGCTTAAGGGTAGCTTCGGATGAGCAGTTCTTC. Variable domain in full (rest from reference TRBV7-3 and TRBJ2-1): GAGVSQTPSNKVTEKGKYVELRCDPISGHTALYWYRQSLGQGPEFLIYFQGTGAADDSGLPNDRFFAVRPEGSVSTLKIQRTERGDSAVYLCASSLRVASDEQFFGPGTRLTVL.

This clonotype was counted only a few times. The rearrangement links TRBV20-1 to TRBJ1-1, with a tentative D call TRBD1 (6 bases). V dropped 1 base and J dropped 4 bases, with 16 bases sitting between them. Germline V gives CDR1 DFQATT, CDR2 SNEGSKA (reference sequence). The CDR3 length is 15 residues. The CDR3 reads CSARGGQGAATEAFF. CDR3 bases: TGCAGTGCTAGAGGGGGGCAGGGCGCGGCCACTGAAGCTTTCTTT.

This clonotype turned up a few times. The chain combines TRBV7-9 with TRBJ2-1, with D unclear. This CDR3 spans 13 amino acids. Germline V gene sequence: CDR1 SEHNR, CDR2 FQNEAQ (reference sequence). V gave up 3 bases and J gave up 10 bases, with 13 bases separating them. Here the CDR3 DNA reads TGTGCCAGCAGCTTCGGCCAGCCCGGAGAGCAGTTCTTC. It codes for CASSFGQPGEQFF.

The sample holds many counts of this clonotype. The J gene is TRBJ2-7, the V gene TRBV5-1; D uncertain. Between the trimmed V and J ends, which lost 0 bases and 2 bases, there was a span of 12 bases. The CDR3 sequence is 15 residues long. Germline CDR1 and CDR2: SGHRS and YFSETQ. Written as DNA, the CDR3 is TGCGCCAGCAGCTTGGCCCCGGACGGCACCTACGAGCAGTACTTC. Amino acids: CASSLAPDGTYEQYF.

In this sample, this clonotype turned up many times. The chain recombines TRBV5-1 with TRBJ2-7; D remains ambiguous. Germline CDR1 SGHRS, CDR2 YFSETQ. V lost 0 bases to trimming and J lost 3 bases, with 10 bases between them. The CDR3 consists of 14 residues. This chain's CDR3 is CASSLGSSLYEQYF. In nucleotides, the CDR3 is TGCGCCAGCAGCTTGGGCAGTAGCCTCTACGAGCAGTACTTC.

The chain recombines TRBV3-1 with TRBJ2-3, with 7 nucleotides matching TRBD2. Losses at the gene ends were 3 bases for V and 3 bases for J; bases not matched to a gene: 6. The CDR3 is made up of 15 amino acids. Germline V gene data show CDR1 as LGHDT and CDR2 as YNNKEL (reference sequence). The CDR3 nucleotides are TGTGCCAGCAGCCATAGTGACGGGAGGACAGATACGCAGTATTTT. Its translation: CASSHSDGRTDTQYF.

This clonotype was detected ten times or more. The rearrangement links TRBV5-4 to TRBJ1-2, with 8 nucleotides matching TRBD1. The V gene end was trimmed by 4 bases and the J gene end by 4 bases; junction bases not matched to a gene: 6. Germline V gene data show CDR1 as SGHNT and CDR2 as YYREEE (reference sequence). This CDR3 comprises 14 residues. The CDR3 spells CASSPGQGFYGYTF. The CDR3 nucleotides read TGTGCCAGCAGCCCCGGACAGGGATTCTATGGCTACACCTTC. Full variable domain (rest looked up from reference TRBV5-4 and TRBJ1-2): ETGVTQSPTHLIKTRGQQVTLRCSSQSGHNTVSWYQQALGQGPQFIFQYYREEENGRGNFPPRFSGLQFPNYSSELNVNALELDDSALYLCASSPGQGFYGYTFGSGTRLTVV.

This clonotype was detected only a few times. V gene TRBV15 combines with J gene TRBJ2-2, with no clear D. Trimming pared 3 bases from V and 6 bases from J, leaving 5 bases between. The germline V gene encodes CDR1 LNHNV and CDR2 YYDKDF (reference sequence). This CDR3 contains 12 residues. CDR3 nucleotides: TGTGCCACCAGCAGGGTATCCGGGGAGCTGTTTTTT. This codes for CATSRVSGELFF.

This clonotype was seen a handful of times. The chain has TRBV23-1 and TRBJ2-7; TRBD1 matches 9 bases. TRBV23-1 belongs to the ORF category, with a function that is uncertain. This CDR3 region has 13 residues. Trimming took 9 bases from V and 1 from J; bases not matched to a gene: 4. The CDR3 spells CASGQGSSYEQYF. CDR3 nucleotides: TGCGCCAGTGGACAGGGGTCTTCCTACGAGCAGTACTTC.

The chain uses TRBV19 and TRBJ1-1; D remains ambiguous. The V end was cut by 4 bases, the J end by 4 bases, with 19 bases between. The germline V gene has CDR1 LNHDA and CDR2 SQIVND (reference sequence). The CDR3 consists of 16 residues. CDR3 sequence: CASSTSGATFTTEAFF. For the CDR3, the DNA is TGTGCCAGTAGTACATCGGGAGCTACCTTTACCACTGAAGCTTTCTTT.

V usage is TRBV29-1 and J usage is TRBJ2-1; TRBD2 aligns across 10 bases. CDR1 and CDR2 (germline): SQVTM, ANQGSEA. The ends lost 7 bases at V and 8 bases at J; junction bases unmatched: 14. The CDR3 contains 15 residues. CDR3 residues: CSAVYLAGASDEQFF. CDR3 nucleotides: TGCAGCGCCGTCTACCTAGCGGGAGCATCCGATGAGCAGTTCTTC.

This clonotype was detected a few times. The chain links TRBV27 to TRBJ1-2; possible D gene TRBD1, 6 bases. Germline assignment: CDR1 MNHEY and CDR2 SMNVEV (reference sequence). This CDR3 spans 12 amino acids. Trimming stripped 6 bases from V and 5 bases from J, with 10 bases between. The CDR3 nucleotides are TGTGCCAGCAGCTCAGGGGTTTATGGCTACACCTTC. Protein sequence: CASSSGVYGYTF.